These T cell receptor beta chains were read from a single sample in a study of tumor-infiltrating lymphocytes in oesophageal squamous cell carcinoma. From the PCR reads, TCRdb called clonotypes with MiXCR, one entry per CDR3 protein. The data contain about 15,000 distinct CDR3 sequences, about 50% of them singletons. The sequenced sample consisted of esophageal tumor tissue. All receptors derive from a female donor with esophageal squamous cell carcinoma. The conserved cysteine and the conserved F or W are not part of the CDR3 here. The order of the fields is V gene, J gene, D gene, CDR3 protein. D genes are given only for firm matches.

V: TRBV6-5; J: .; D: .; CDR3: ASSESRPSTYEQY
V: TRBV27; J: TRBJ2-1; D: .; CDR3: ASSRRGADNEQF
V: TRBV27; J: TRBJ2-1; D: TRBD1; CDR3: ASSRGTGGYNEQF
V: TRBV7-6; J: TRBJ2-5; D: .; CDR3: ASSPGTPYQETQY
V: TRBV7-4; J: .; D: TRBD2; CDR3: ASSRLTGLAGGNEQF
V: TRBV14; J: TRBJ1-3; D: .; CDR3: ASSQDGGFGSGNTIY
V: TRBV7-3; J: .; D: .; CDR3: ASSRDGGTGELF
V: TRBV7-9; J: TRBJ2-2; D: TRBD2; CDR3: GGLADFPNTGELF
V: TRBV2; J: .; D: TRBD2; CDR3: ASSGLAGPQETQY
V: TRBV12-3/TRBV12-4; J: TRBJ2-3; D: .; CDR3: ASSSQLGSGTDTQY
V: TRBV7-3; J: TRBJ2-2; D: TRBD2; CDR3: ASSALAVGELF
V: TRBV7-2; J: TRBJ2-7; D: .; CDR3: ASSLLVYEQY
V: TRBV7-2; J: TRBJ2-3; D: .; CDR3: ASSHPRGEYTDTQY
V: TRBV11-2; J: .; D: TRBD2; CDR3: ASSLTSGSSEQY
V: TRBV7-3; J: TRBJ2-1; D: .; CDR3: ASSSGRDLHNEQF
V: TRBV7-2; J: TRBJ2-1; D: TRBD1; CDR3: ASSWGQVLDSPLH
V: TRBV7-7; J: TRBJ2-7; D: .; CDR3: ASSLAAGDSYEQY
V: TRBV7-6; J: TRBJ2-1; D: .; CDR3: ASSLVGSYNEQF
V: TRBV7-9; J: TRBJ2-5; D: .; CDR3: ASSLGVEETQY
V: TRBV19; J: TRBJ1-1; D: TRBD1; CDR3: ASRQTGGRMNTEAF
V: TRBV11-3; J: TRBJ2-3; D: .; CDR3: ASSFKASTDTQY
V: TRBV7-6; J: TRBJ1-5; D: .; CDR3: ASSLKHGQPQH
V: TRBV7-6; J: TRBJ2-7; D: TRBD1; CDR3: ASSLRRGSGYEQY
V: TRBV24-1; J: .; D: .; CDR3: ATSSVTAGDGDNEQF
V: TRBV7-2; J: TRBJ2-1; D: TRBD2; CDR3: ASSLDGASGSISEQF
V: TRBV28; J: TRBJ2-7; D: TRBD2; CDR3: ASSFPRALSSGGYNEQY
V: TRBV7-2; J: TRBJ2-3; D: .; CDR3: ASAGFGTDTQY
V: TRBV28; J: TRBJ2-2; D: TRBD2; CDR3: ASRLAGGTGELF
V: TRBV28; J: TRBJ1-4; D: .; CDR3: ASSPQVIEKLF
V: TRBV10-3; J: .; D: .; CDR3: AISASHREYEQY
V: TRBV10-3; J: TRBJ2-5; D: TRBD1; CDR3: AIGGQGKETQY
V: TRBV7-2; J: TRBJ2-1; D: TRBD2; CDR3: ASMKSWGASGRRYNEQF
V: TRBV7-2; J: .; D: .; CDR3: ASSSMIYEQY
V: TRBV7-6; J: TRBJ1-4; D: .; CDR3: ASSKSGSYTNEKLF
V: TRBV13; J: TRBJ1-1; D: TRBD1; CDR3: ASSSLRDQGALAEAF
V: TRBV7-6; J: TRBJ2-1; D: TRBD2; CDR3: ASSLGASGRVRAKQNEQF
V: TRBV7-6; J: TRBJ2-6; D: .; CDR3: ASSQGRNSGANVLT
V: TRBV24-1; J: TRBJ2-3; D: .; CDR3: ATSDSITDTQY
V: TRBV7-4; J: .; D: TRBD2; CDR3: ASSSAGLAGGSYEQY
V: TRBV7-8; J: TRBJ2-1; D: TRBD2; CDR3: ASSLGGDEQF
V: TRBV6-1; J: TRBJ1-5; D: .; CDR3: ASSGSDGGGYSNQPQH
V: TRBV19; J: TRBJ1-4; D: TRBD1; CDR3: ASSIVGTGSATNEKLF
V: TRBV6-1; J: TRBJ2-7; D: .; CDR3: ASTHEGTTYEQY
V: TRBV12-3/TRBV12-4; J: TRBJ2-5; D: .; CDR3: ASSFEETQY
V: TRBV7-2; J: TRBJ2-7; D: TRBD2; CDR3: ASSLLAGGGEQY
V: TRBV11-1; J: TRBJ2-3; D: TRBD2; CDR3: ASSLEDTSGSTDTQY
V: TRBV7-8; J: .; D: TRBD2; CDR3: ASSGSGGEQY
V: TRBV6-1; J: TRBJ1-2; D: .; CDR3: ASSGGRGYGYT